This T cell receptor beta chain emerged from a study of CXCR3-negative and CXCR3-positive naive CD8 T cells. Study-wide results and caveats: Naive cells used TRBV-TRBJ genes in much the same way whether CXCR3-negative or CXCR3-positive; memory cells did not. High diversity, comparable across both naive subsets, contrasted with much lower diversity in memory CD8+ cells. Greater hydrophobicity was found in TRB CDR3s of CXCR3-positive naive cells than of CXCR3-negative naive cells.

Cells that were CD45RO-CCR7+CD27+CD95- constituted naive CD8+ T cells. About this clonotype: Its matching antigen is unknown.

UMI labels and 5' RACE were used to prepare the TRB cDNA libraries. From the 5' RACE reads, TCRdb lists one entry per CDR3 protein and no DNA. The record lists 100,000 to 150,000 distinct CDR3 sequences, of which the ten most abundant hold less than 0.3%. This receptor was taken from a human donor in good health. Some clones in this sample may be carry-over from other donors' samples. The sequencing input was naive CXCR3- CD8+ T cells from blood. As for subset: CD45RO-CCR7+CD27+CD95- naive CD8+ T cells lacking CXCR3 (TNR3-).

CDR3 protein: CASETGQLNGYTF. The chain couples TRBV6-2 or TRBV6-3 to TRBJ1-2; TCRdb's D call of TRBD1 is untestable without DNA. The CDR3 has 13 amino acids. The germline gives CDR1 MNHEY, CDR2 SVGEGT.